What follows is one T cell receptor beta chain and its context. This sample stems from a study of blood T cell repertoires in COVID-19. Here immunoSEQ multiplex PCR was the method, and the copy in TCRdb shows in-frame clones only, minus some. The sample has approximately 260,000 clones; 75% to 90% are singletons. The ends lost 1 base at V and 6 bases at J; junction bases unmatched: 2. The CDR3 consists of 13 residues. The germline CDR1 and CDR2 sequences are KGHSH and LQKENI. The sequencing sample was made of peripheral blood. V is TRBV18 and J is TRBJ1-2; 7 bases are a match to TRBD1. The source is a woman in her 70s with acute or convalescent COVID-19. The CDR3 spells CASSPRGTDGYTF. As DNA, the CDR3 is TGTGCCAGCTCACCACGAGGGACAGATGGCTACACCTTC.